This is a list of T cell receptor beta chains from one sample in a study of OX40 agonist ivuxolimab in advanced cancers. Profiled with immunoSEQ multiplex PCR; TCRdb holds only in-frame clones, not every one. The sample has approximately 91,000 clones; approximately 88% are singletons. Sequenced material: CD4+ or CD8+ T cells sorted from blood, taken in a trial of the OX40 agonist ivuxolimab. The source of these receptors is an adult with an advanced solid tumor such as melanoma, head and neck, liver or kidney cancer. The CDR3 runs from the conserved cysteine through the conserved F or W. Fields, in order: CDR3 length, V gene, clone size, D gene, J gene, CDR3 DNA, CDR3 protein. A D gene is named only where the DNA matches it firmly. Not every row has a clone size; where given, it reads once, few, many or a size class.

12,TRBV6-5,.,.,TRBJ1-2,TGTGCCAGCAGTGGGACTTTGGATGGCTACACCTTC,CASSGTLDGYTF
11,TRBV2,.,.,TRBJ1-2,TGTGCCAGCAGCGGAGATGGTGGCTACACCTTC,CASSGDGGYTF
16,TRBV19,.,.,TRBJ2-2,TGTGCCAGTAGCCGGGCCCCGGGAAGGAACACCGGGGAGCTGTTTTTT,CASSRAPGRNTGELFF
13,TRBV6-1,.,.,TRBJ2-3,TGTGCCAGCAGTGAGTCGGGTCAAGTTACGCAGTATTTT,CASSESGQVTQYF
15,TRBV9,.,TRBD1,TRBJ1-2,TGTGCCAGCAGCGAGGGAGGACAGGGGGATTATGGCTACACCTTC,CASSEGGQGDYGYTF
15,TRBV5-5,.,.,TRBJ2-2,TGTGCCAGCAGTCCCGAGGTCTTTTACACCGGGGAGCTGTTTTTT,CASSPEVFYTGELFF
15,TRBV5-1,.,.,TRBJ2-1,TGCGCCAGCAGCTTGGAACGGGCCAGCCTCAATGAGCAGTTCTTC,CASSLERASLNEQFF
14,TRBV6-5,.,.,TRBJ2-1,TGTGCCAGCAGTCCGAACAGGGGGGGGAATGAGCAGTTCTTC,CASSPNRGGNEQFF
15,TRBV5-6,.,.,TRBJ1-1,TGTGCCAGCAGCTTGGCCGGGGGAGGGAACACTGAAGCTTTCTTT,CASSLAGGGNTEAFF
18,TRBV10-3,.,TRBD1,TRBJ2-1,TGTGCCATCAGTGATTCTTCCGGGACAGGGACGTCCTACAATGAGCAGTTCTTC,CAISDSSGTGTSYNEQFF
14,TRBV7-2,.,.,TRBJ1-4,TGTGCCAGCAGCTATAGGGGGGAGGGTGAAAAACTGTTTTTT,CASSYRGEGEKLFF
15,TRBV5-1,.,.,TRBJ2-2,TGCGCCAGCAGCTTGTTATCTCAGAACACCGGGGAGCTGTTTTTT,CASSLLSQNTGELFF
11,TRBV20-1,.,.,TRBJ1-1,TGCAGTGCTAGAATAAACACTGAAGCTTTCTTT,CSARINTEAFF
16,TRBV9,.,.,TRBJ2-5,TGTGCCAGCAGCGTAATGGGCGGAACAGCTCAAGAGACCCAGTACTTC,CASSVMGGTAQETQYF
13,TRBV19,.,.,TRBJ1-2,TGTGCCAGTAGTACCGCAGGGGACTATGGCTACACCTTC,CASSTAGDYGYTF
12,TRBV7-2,.,.,TRBJ2-7,TGTGCCAGCAGCTTTCTTACTGACGAGCAGTACTTC,CASSFLTDEQYF
13,TRBV14,.,.,TRBJ1-1,TGTGCCAGCAGCCGCTTTCGGGGGACTGAAGCTTTCTTT,CASSRFRGTEAFF
15,TRBV19,.,.,TRBJ2-2,TGTGCCAGTAGTGCCCAGTGGGGGTCCACCGGGGAGCTGTTTTTT,CASSAQWGSTGELFF
14,TRBV2,many,TRBD1,TRBJ1-5,TGTGCCAGCAGCTCCAGGGGGCGGGATCAGCCCCAGCATTTT,CASSSRGRDQPQHF
13,TRBV5-1,.,TRBD1,TRBJ1-1,TGCGCCAGCAGCTTGAGAGGGGGCGGTGAAGCTTTCTTT,CASSLRGGGEAFF
15,TRBV7-2,.,.,TRBJ2-2,TGTGCCAGCAGCTTAGTGCTGGGGAACACCGGGGAGCTGTTTTTT,CASSLVLGNTGELFF
15,TRBV5-1,.,.,TRBJ1-1,TGCGCCAGCAGCTTGGTAGGGATGGGCAACACTGAAGCTTTCTTT,CASSLVGMGNTEAFF
16,TRBV18,once,.,TRBJ1-3,TGTGCCAGCTCAGATCAGGGGATTCGGTTCGGAAACACCATATATTTT,CASSDQGIRFGNTIYF
14,TRBV7-9,.,.,TRBJ1-1,TGTGCCAGCAGCCGCGGACAGACCAACACTGAAGCTTTCTTT,CASSRGQTNTEAFF
14,TRBV4-3,.,.,TRBJ2-2,TGCGCCAGCAGCCAAGAGAGGGGACCCGGGGAGCTGTTTTTT,CASSQERGPGELFF
12,TRBV27,.,.,TRBJ1-5,TGTGCCAGCAGTTTCGTCAATCAGCCCCAGCATTTT,CASSFVNQPQHF
13,TRBV2,.,.,TRBJ1-4,TGTGCCAGCAGAGGACACTTTAATGAAAAACTGTTTTTT,CASRGHFNEKLFF
15,TRBV5-8,once,.,TRBJ1-3,TGTGCCAGCAGCTTAGCCGTTCAGACGGGAAACACCATATATTTT,CASSLAVQTGNTIYF
15,TRBV6-1,.,.,TRBJ1-1,TGTGCCAGCAGTGAACTTTGGGACGGAACCCGGTGGGCTTTCTTT,CASSELWDGTRWAFF
14,TRBV9,few,TRBD1,TRBJ1-5,TGTGCCAGCAGCGGAGGGACAGGGGGAGGGCCCCAGCATTTT,CASSGGTGGGPQHF
16,TRBV6-6,.,.,TRBJ1-5,TGTGCCAGCACCCTTCATTTGGGGGCCGGGAATCAGCCCCAGCATTTT,CASTLHLGAGNQPQHF
15,TRBV7-2,.,TRBD1,TRBJ1-5,TGTGCCAGCAGCCTCGAGGCCACAGGGGGCCGGCCCCAGCATTTT,CASSLEATGGRPQHF
13,TRBV29-1,.,.,TRBJ1-2,TGCAGCGTTCCTGGAAACCAGAACTATGGCTACACCTTC,CSVPGNQNYGYTF
14,TRBV25-1,.,TRBD1,TRBJ1-1,TGTGCCAGCAGTGAAGTTGAGGGACAGACGAGATCTTTCTTT,CASSEVEGQTRSFF
13,TRBV5-4,.,.,TRBJ2-7,TGTGCCAGCAGCTTGGCGCGTGATTACGAGCAGTACTTC,CASSLARDYEQYF
15,TRBV5-1,.,.,TRBJ1-4,TGCGCCAGCAGCTTGGACGGACAACTAAGTGAAAAACTGTTTTTT,CASSLDGQLSEKLFF
17,TRBV7-9,few,TRBD1,TRBJ1-1,TGTGCCAGCAGCTCGGCCACTAGGGACAGGTGGTTGCTTGAAGCTTTCTTT,CASSSATRDRWLLEAFF
13,TRBV6-5,.,.,TRBJ1-3,TGTGCCAGCAGTTCCCGTTTGTGGGACACCATATATTTT,CASSSRLWDTIYF
18,TRBV19,.,TRBD1,TRBJ1-5,TGTGCCAGTAGTCCCCGGACAGGGGGTAGCTTAAGCAATCAGCCCCAGCATTTT,CASSPRTGGSLSNQPQHF
14,TRBV5-4,.,TRBD1,TRBJ1-5,TGTGCCACGTCACTCAGGGGGTTTGATCAGCCCCAGCATTTT,CATSLRGFDQPQHF
13,TRBV10-3,.,.,TRBJ1-2,TGTGCCATCAGTGAGTACGCGGGGGATAGCTACACCTTC,CAISEYAGDSYTF